This T cell receptor beta chain was observed in a study of T cell responses to AZD1222 COVID-19 vaccine. The table came from immunoSEQ multiplex PCR; TCRdb's copy has only in-frame clones and leaves some out. The table has approximately 150,000 clones, more than 90% seen once; the top ten hold about 1.6%. The study, taken as a whole, reports: Sampling that yielded the repertoires occurred only after the peak T cell response. Most donors were white British, females outnumbered males, and clonal diversity was possibly underestimated.

Note on this clone: Its antigen is undetermined.

The sequences come from peripheral blood, collected on day 0 of AZD1222 vaccination. This sequence was found in an adult in good health.

CDR3 sequence: CASSLNPTGVAYEQYF. The CDR3 DNA sequence: TGTGCCAGCAGCCTTAACCCGACAGGGGTGGCCTACGAGCAGTACTTC. The chain joins TRBV7-9 to TRBJ2-7; 8 bases align to TRBD1. This CDR3 is built from 16 residues. Germline CDR1 and CDR2: SEHNR and FQNEAQ (reference sequence). V lost 5 bases and J lost 2; bases outside the gene matches: 11.